These 5 T cell receptor beta chains originate from one sample sequenced in a study of cytomegalovirus exposure and HLA in healthy donors. Clones were sequenced by immunoSEQ multiplex PCR, and TCRdb holds only the in-frame ones, with some missing. Here the sample spans approximately 100,000 clones, about nine tenths being singletons. Sequenced input: PBMCs. These receptors all stem from a young woman in good health and CMV-seronegative.

The sample holds one count of this clone. The chain employs TRBV7-2 and TRBJ1-2; D is possibly TRBD1 (5 bases). The CDR3 extends over 15 amino acids. Trimming took off 5 bases at V and 1 base at J, with 14 bases between the two ends. Germline CDR1 SGHTA, CDR2 FQGNSA. The CDR3 DNA follows: TGTGCCAGCAGCCCAGCCGGGGGGGTTAACTATGGCTACACCTTC. It codes for CASSPAGGVNYGYTF.

The chain joins TRBV2 to TRBJ1-6; no clear D gene. CDR3 length: 14 residues. Per the germline V gene, CDR1 is SNHLY and CDR2 is FYNNEI. V was trimmed by 4 bases and J by 2 bases, leaving 6 bases between them. The CDR3 DNA reads TGTGCCAGCAGTGTAGACACCTATAATTCACCCCTCCACTTT. Translation gives CASSVDTYNSPLHF.

The rearrangement joins TRBV6-5 to TRBJ2-7; the match to TRBD1 covers 11 bases. Germline values: CDR1 MNHEY, CDR2 SVGAGI. The CDR3 contains 15 residues. V dropped 6 bases and J dropped 1; count of bases not matched to a gene: 5. The CDR3 DNA follows: TGTGCCAGCAGGAACCGGGACAGGGGGTCCTACGAGCAGTACTTC. Protein sequence: CASRNRDRGSYEQYF.

The V gene is TRBV7-2, the J gene TRBJ1-5, with 8 bases identical to TRBD1. In germline, CDR1 is SGHTA, CDR2 FQGNSA. The CDR3 totals 16 residues. J gave up 3 bases and V 1 base, and 5 bases lay outside the gene matches. The chain's CDR3 is CASSLEHRGNNQPQHF. The CDR3 nucleotides are TGTGCCAGCAGCTTAGAACACAGGGGGAACAATCAGCCCCAGCATTTT.

V is TRBV15 and J is TRBJ2-3; unclear D gene. The CDR3 has 13 residues. Germline-derived CDR1 and CDR2 are LNHNV and YYDKDF (reference sequence). V was clipped by 1 base and J by 5 bases, with 7 bases between them. The CDR3 sequence: CATSRAPIDTQYF. The DNA of the CDR3 is TGTGCCACCAGCAGAGCCCCCATAGATACGCAGTATTTT.